Presented here are 16 T cell receptor beta chains from one specimen sequenced in a study of CD4+ T cells in melanoma. TCRdb keeps only in-frame clones here, not all; method: immunoSEQ multiplex PCR. The profile shows approximately 110,000 clones, approximately 90% of them singletons. Sequencing was carried out using peripheral blood. These receptors all come from a human donor with melanoma.

This chain connects TRBV10-3 to TRBJ1-3, with D maybe TRBD1 (5 bases). The germline V gene has CDR1 ENHRY and CDR2 SYGVKD. The V gene lost 6 bases and the J gene lost 0 bases, with 9 bases spanning the gap. This CDR3 is 14 amino acids long. This CDR3 is CAIRPDSSGNTIYF. The CDR3 DNA reads TGTGCCATCAGACCCGACAGCTCTGGAAACACCATATATTTT.

The chain carries TRBV5-6 and TRBJ2-7; TRBD2 agrees at 14 bases. The CDR3 contains 16 residues. Trimming at V came to 4 bases and at J to 4 bases, leaving 7 bases not matched to a gene. Germline-derived CDR1 and CDR2 are SGHDT and YYEEEE. CDR3 sequence reads: CASSRGLAGAGYEQYF. CDR3 DNA sequence: TGTGCCAGCAGCAGGGGACTAGCGGGGGCTGGATACGAGCAGTACTTC.

The chain recombines TRBV28 with TRBJ2-1; 9 nucleotides match TRBD1. V was clipped by 3 bases and J by 8 bases; unmatched bases: 11. There are 16 residues in the CDR3. Germline V gives CDR1 MDHEN, CDR2 SYDVKM. The CDR3 reads CASSFPPGTGIDEQFF. The CDR3, as DNA: TGTGCCAGCAGTTTCCCCCCCGGGACAGGGATCGATGAGCAGTTCTTC. Full variable domain (outside the CDR3, taken from reference TRBV28 and TRBJ2-1): DVKVTQSSRYLVKRTGEKVFLECVQDMDHENMFWYRQDPGLGLRLIYFSYDVKMKEKGDIPEGYSVSREKKERFSLILESASTNQTSMYLCASSFPPGTGIDEQFFGPGTRLTVL.

The V call is TRBV19, the J call TRBJ2-1, with 10 positions matching TRBD2. Germline values: CDR1 LNHDA, CDR2 SQIVND (reference sequence). The CDR3 loop spans 16 amino acids. The V gene end was trimmed by 6 bases and the J gene end by 5 bases; junction bases not matched to a gene: 10. The CDR3 here is CASRKLAGRTHNEQFF. The CDR3 bases are TGTGCCAGTAGAAAACTAGCGGGACGCACCCACAATGAGCAGTTCTTC.

This chain joins TRBV7-8 and TRBJ1-2, with 10 nucleotides matching TRBD1. CDR3 length: 15 amino acids. The germline CDR1 and CDR2 sequences are SGHVS and FQNEAQ. The V gene end was trimmed by 5 bases and the J gene end by 3 bases; junction bases not matched to a gene: 6. The CDR3 region is CASSHRDRGDYGYTF. CDR3 DNA: TGTGCCAGCAGCCACCGGGACAGGGGAGACTATGGCTACACCTTC.

This clone was found once. The CDR3 region is CASSVRGSETEAFF. CDR3 nucleotides: TGTGCCAGCAGTGTAAGGGGGAGCGAGACTGAAGCTTTCTTT. V gene TRBV6-5 combines with J gene TRBJ1-1; weak D call: TRBD1 (6 bases). This CDR3 has 14 residues. V lost 5 bases, J lost 5 bases, and 15 bases lay in between. In germline, CDR1 is MNHEY, CDR2 SVGAGI.

This chain links TRBV7-9 with TRBJ1-2; the D is unclear. Looked up from germline, CDR1 is SEHNR and CDR2 is FQNEAQ (reference sequence). Trimming shortened V by 7 bases and J by 8 bases, and 26 bases separated the two germline ends. The CDR3 consists of 16 residues. CDR3 in amino acids: CASNTFTGSGFSGYTF. DNA for the CDR3: TGTGCCAGCAACACATTTACCGGGTCAGGCTTTAGCGGCTACACCTTC.

The V call is TRBV7-2, the J call TRBJ2-1; 7 nucleotides agree with TRBD2. This CDR3 is 19 amino acids long. V was clipped by 5 bases and J by 6 bases; unmatched bases: 22. Germline loops: CDR1 SGHTA, CDR2 FQGNSA. This chain's CDR3 is CASSERQPSGTPYSNEQFF. The CDR3 DNA sequence: TGTGCCAGCAGCGAAAGACAGCCCAGCGGGACCCCCTACAGCAATGAGCAGTTCTTC.

This chain joins TRBV27 and TRBJ2-1; unclear D gene. Germline loops: CDR1 MNHEY, CDR2 SMNVEV (reference sequence). There are 12 residues in the CDR3. V lost 6 bases, J lost 9 bases, and 12 bases lay in between. This CDR3 is CASRGSIGEQFF. The CDR3 DNA reads TGTGCCAGCAGGGGGTCTATCGGTGAGCAGTTCTTC.

This clone was seen ten or more times. The V gene is TRBV7-2, the J gene TRBJ2-7, with D possibly being TRBD2 (7 bases). CDR1 and CDR2 (germline): SGHTA, FQGNSA. This CDR3 spans 16 amino acids. V was trimmed by 4 bases and J by 0 bases, leaving 16 bases between them. This CDR3 reads CASSSKGGVSSYEQYF. The CDR3 DNA reads TGTGCCAGCAGCTCCAAAGGGGGGGTTAGCTCCTACGAGCAGTACTTC.

This chain joins TRBV5-1 and TRBJ2-5, with D possibly TRBD1 on 5 matching bases. In germline, CDR1 is SGHRS, CDR2 YFSETQ. CDR3 length: 16 residues. The V and J ends lost 0 bases and 0 bases respectively, with 12 bases between them. CDR3 sequence reads: CASSLEGHRYQETQYF. As DNA, the CDR3 is TGCGCCAGCAGCTTGGAAGGACACCGCTACCAAGAGACCCAGTACTTC.

The chain combines TRBV19 with TRBJ1-1, with D unclear. The germline V gene encodes CDR1 LNHDA and CDR2 SQIVND (reference sequence). V was cut by 3 bases and J by 5 bases, with 10 bases left in between. The CDR3 runs to 13 residues. CDR3 in DNA: TGTGCCAGTAGTATCGGGGTGGGAACTGAAGCTTTCTTT. Translation: CASSIGVGTEAFF.

This clone came up once. CDR3 sequence reads: CASREASGFTDTQYF. In nucleotides, the CDR3 is TGCGCCAGCAGGGAGGCTAGCGGATTCACAGATACGCAGTATTTT. The V call is TRBV10-2, the J call TRBJ2-3; 7 nucleotides agree with TRBD2. Germline V gene sequence: CDR1 WSHSY, CDR2 SAAADI. The V and J ends lost 6 bases and 2 bases, in that order; junction bases with no gene match: 8. The CDR3 has 15 amino acids.

The DNA for the CDR3 is TGTGCCAGTAGTATCTGGGCAGCAGATAGCAATCAGCCCCAGCATTTT. Amino acids: CASSIWAADSNQPQHF. This chain links TRBV19 with TRBJ1-5; D is ambiguous. CDR3 length: 16 residues. Deletions cut 3 bases from V and 0 bases from J, with 12 bases between. Germline values: CDR1 LNHDA, CDR2 SQIVND (reference sequence).

This chain joins TRBV18 and TRBJ2-2; 12 bases line up with TRBD2. CDR3 length: 17 amino acids. Germline values: CDR1 KGHSH, CDR2 LQKENI. V dropped 4 bases and J dropped 5; count of bases not matched to a gene: 8. For the CDR3, the DNA is TGTGCCAGCTCACAAAGACTAGCGGGAGTGCATACCGGGGAGCTGTTTTTT. This encodes CASSQRLAGVHTGELFF.

The chain is built from TRBV14 and TRBJ2-7; no definite D call. V was trimmed by 2 bases and J by 0 bases, leaving 14 bases between them. Per the germline V gene, CDR1 is SGHDN and CDR2 is FVKESK. There are 16 residues in the CDR3. The CDR3 DNA follows: TGTGCCAGCAGCCAAACCAGTGGCCTCAACTCCTACGAGCAGTACTTC. The encoded protein is CASSQTSGLNSYEQYF.